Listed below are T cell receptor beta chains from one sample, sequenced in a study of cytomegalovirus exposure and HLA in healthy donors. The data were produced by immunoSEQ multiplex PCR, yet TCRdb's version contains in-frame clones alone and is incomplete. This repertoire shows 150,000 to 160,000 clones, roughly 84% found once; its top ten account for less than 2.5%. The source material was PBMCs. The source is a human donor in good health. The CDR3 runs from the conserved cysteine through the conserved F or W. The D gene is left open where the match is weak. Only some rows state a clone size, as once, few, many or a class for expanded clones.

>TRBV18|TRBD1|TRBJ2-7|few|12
CASSPYRGEQYF
TGTGCCAGCTCACCATACAGGGGAGAGCAGTACTTC
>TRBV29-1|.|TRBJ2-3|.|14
CSVGGEGVADTQYF
TGCAGCGTTGGTGGTGAGGGTGTAGCAGATACGCAGTATTTT
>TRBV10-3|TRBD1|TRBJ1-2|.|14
CAIRPGQGRYGYTF
TGTGCCATCAGACCGGGACAGGGACGGTATGGCTACACCTTC
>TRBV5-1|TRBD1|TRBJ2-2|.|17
CASSRTQGAVVTGELFF
TGCGCCAGCAGCCGAACGCAGGGGGCCGTAGTCACCGGGGAGCTGTTTTTT
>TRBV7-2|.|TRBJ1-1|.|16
CASRDSITGTNTEAFF
TGTGCCAGTAGAGACTCAATAACAGGGACGAACACTGAAGCTTTCTTT
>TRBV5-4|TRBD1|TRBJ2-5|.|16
CASSTGRDRVQETQYF
TGTGCCAGCAGCACGGGTAGGGACAGGGTGCAAGAGACCCAGTACTTC
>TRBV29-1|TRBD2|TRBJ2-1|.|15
CSVETSGGIYNEQFF
TGCAGCGTTGAGACTAGCGGGGGGATCTACAATGAGCAGTTCTTC
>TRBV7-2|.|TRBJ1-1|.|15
CASSPRTYMNTEAFF
TGTGCCAGCAGCCCCCGGACATACATGAACACTGAAGCTTTCTTT
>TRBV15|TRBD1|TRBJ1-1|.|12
CATSRNRDRSFF
TGTGCCACCAGCAGAAACCGGGACAGATCTTTCTTT
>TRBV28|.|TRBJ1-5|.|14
CASRLGHRDQPQHF
TGTGCCAGCAGATTAGGACACCGCGATCAGCCCCAGCATTTT
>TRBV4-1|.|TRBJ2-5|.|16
CASSQEQAIPQETQYF
TGCGCCAGCAGCCAAGAGCAGGCCATCCCCCAAGAGACCCAGTACTTC
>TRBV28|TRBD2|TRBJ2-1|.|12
CALQGLDNEQFF
TGTGCCTTACAGGGACTAGACAATGAGCAGTTCTTC
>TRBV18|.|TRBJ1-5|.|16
CASSPRPAGSNQPQHF
TGTGCCAGCTCACCACGTCCGGCCGGGAGCAATCAGCCCCAGCATTTT
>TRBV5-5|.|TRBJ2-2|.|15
CASTRQAANTGELFF
TGTGCCAGCACCCGACAGGCCGCGAACACCGGGGAGCTGTTTTTT
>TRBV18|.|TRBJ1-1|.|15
CASSSNPDKATEAFF
TGTGCCAGCTCATCAAACCCTGACAAAGCCACTGAAGCTTTCTTT
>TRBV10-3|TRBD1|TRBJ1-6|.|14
CATDPGQFNSPLHF
TGTGCCACGGACCCGGGACAGTTTAATTCACCCCTCCACTTT
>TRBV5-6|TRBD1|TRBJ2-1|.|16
CASSLAGTGGYNEQFF
TGTGCCAGCAGCTTGGCTGGGACAGGGGGCTACAATGAGCAGTTCTTC
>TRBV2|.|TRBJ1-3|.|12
CASNAVSGTIYF
TGTGCCAGCAATGCGGTGTCGGGCACCATATATTTT
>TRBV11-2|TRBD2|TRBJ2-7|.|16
CASSLGASGRLYEQYF
TGTGCCAGCAGCTTAGGAGCTAGCGGGAGATTATACGAGCAGTACTTC
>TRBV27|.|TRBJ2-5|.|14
CASSTWGSVETQYF
TGTGCCAGCTCGACGTGGGGCTCGGTTGAGACCCAGTACTTC
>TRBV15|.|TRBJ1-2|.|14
CATSRRDRGYGYTF
TGTGCCACCAGCAGGCGGGACCGGGGGTATGGCTACACCTTC
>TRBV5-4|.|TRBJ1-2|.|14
CASSLEAGGDGYTF
TGTGCCAGCAGCTTGGAGGCGGGGGGAGATGGCTACACCTTC
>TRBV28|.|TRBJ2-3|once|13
CAINSFLADTQYF
TGTGCCATCAACTCCTTTCTGGCAGATACGCAGTATTTT
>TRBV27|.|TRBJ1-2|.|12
CASSTGYRGYTF
TGTGCCAGCAGTACAGGGTATAGAGGCTACACCTTC
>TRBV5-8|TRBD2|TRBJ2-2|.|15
CASSFGGATPGELFF
TGTGCCAGCAGCTTCGGGGGGGCTACCCCCGGGGAGCTGTTTTTT
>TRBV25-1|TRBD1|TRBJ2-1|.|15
CASSEPQGAYNEQFF
TGTGCCAGCAGTGAACCCCAGGGGGCTTACAATGAGCAGTTCTTC
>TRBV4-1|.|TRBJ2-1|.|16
CASSQKGQLRGNEQFF
TGCGCCAGCAGCCAAAAGGGGCAGCTCCGCGGCAATGAGCAGTTCTTC
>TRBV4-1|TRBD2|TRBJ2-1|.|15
CASSQAAGGYNEQFF
TGCGCCAGCAGCCAGGCAGCGGGGGGGTACAATGAGCAGTTCTTC
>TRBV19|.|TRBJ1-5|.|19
CASIRFTSGQKRFNQPQHF
TGTGCCAGTATTCGCTTTACTTCTGGACAGAAGCGTTTCAATCAGCCCCAGCATTTT
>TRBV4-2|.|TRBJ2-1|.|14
CASSLKPTINEQFF
TGTGCCAGCAGCCTCAAGCCAACCATCAATGAGCAGTTCTTC
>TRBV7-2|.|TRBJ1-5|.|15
CASSLGNTYYQPQHF
TGTGCCAGCAGCTTAGGAAACACGTATTATCAGCCCCAGCATTTT
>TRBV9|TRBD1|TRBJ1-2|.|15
CASSSRQGRGYGYTF
TGTGCCAGCAGCTCCCGACAGGGGAGAGGATATGGCTACACCTTC
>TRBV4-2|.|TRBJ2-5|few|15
CASSQADSAQETQYF
TGTGCCAGCAGCCAAGCGGACTCAGCCCAAGAGACCCAGTACTTC
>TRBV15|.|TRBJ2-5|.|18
CATSRGLGKGVQSETQYF
TGTGCCACCAGCAGAGGTTTAGGGAAGGGGGTGCAGTCAGAGACCCAGTACTTC
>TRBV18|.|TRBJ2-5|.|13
CASSPQLQETQYF
TGTGCCAGCTCACCACAATTACAAGAGACCCAGTACTTC
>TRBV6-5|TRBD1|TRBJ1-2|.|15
CASSRGDRGSYGYTF
TGTGCCAGCAGTCGTGGGGACAGGGGATCGTATGGCTACACCTTC
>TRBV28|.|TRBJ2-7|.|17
CASSAYLSPGFTYEQYF
TGTGCCAGCAGTGCCTACCTTTCCCCAGGTTTCACCTACGAGCAGTACTTC
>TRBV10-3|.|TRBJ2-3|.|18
CAISESYVRTGFPDTQYF
TGTGCCATCAGTGAGTCATACGTCAGGACGGGGTTCCCAGATACGCAGTATTTT
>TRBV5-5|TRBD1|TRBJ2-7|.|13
CASKDRAGYEQYF
TGTGCCAGCAAAGACAGGGCCGGTTACGAGCAGTACTTC
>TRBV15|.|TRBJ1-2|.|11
CATSRDQGYTF
TGTGCCACCAGCAGAGATCAGGGGTACACCTTC
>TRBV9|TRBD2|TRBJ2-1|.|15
CASSVGSSGVNEQFF
TGTGCCAGCAGCGTAGGCAGTAGCGGGGTCAATGAGCAGTTCTTC
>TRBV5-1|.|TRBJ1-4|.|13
CASSQGPNEKLFF
TGCGCCAGCTCACAGGGACCTAATGAAAAACTGTTTTTT
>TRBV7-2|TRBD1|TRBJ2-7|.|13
CASSSIQGYEQYF
TGTGCCAGCAGCTCCATACAGGGGTACGAGCAGTACTTC
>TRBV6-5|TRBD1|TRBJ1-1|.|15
CASSYSDRGNTEAFF
TGTGCCAGCAGTTACTCGGACAGGGGGAACACTGAAGCTTTCTTT
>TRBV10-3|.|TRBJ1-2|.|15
CAISEPGGSNYGYTF
TGTGCCATCAGTGAGCCAGGTGGTTCTAACTATGGCTACACCTTC
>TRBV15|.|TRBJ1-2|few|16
CATSPNRGVSASGYTF
TGTGCCACCAGCCCTAACCGGGGGGTGTCAGCAAGCGGCTACACCTTC
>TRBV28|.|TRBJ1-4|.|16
CASSSDSIATNEKLFF
TGTGCCAGCAGTTCGGACAGTATCGCAACTAATGAAAAACTGTTTTTT
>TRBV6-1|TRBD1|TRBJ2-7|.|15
CASSATGQGNYEQYF
TGTGCCAGCAGCGCAACGGGACAGGGTAACTACGAGCAGTACTTC
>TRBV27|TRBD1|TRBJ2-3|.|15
CASSFTSGGGVAQYF
TGTGCCAGCAGTTTTACATCAGGGGGCGGCGTAGCGCAGTATTTT
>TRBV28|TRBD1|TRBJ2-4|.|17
CASSPDRDLRPKNIQYF
TGTGCCAGCAGCCCTGACAGGGATTTACGTCCCAAAAACATTCAGTACTTC
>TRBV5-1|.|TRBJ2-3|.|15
CASSLPTGSTDTQYF
TGCGCCAGCAGCTTGCCCACAGGCAGCACAGATACGCAGTATTTT
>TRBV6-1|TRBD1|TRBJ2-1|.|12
CVSTGALDEQFF
TGTGTCAGCACAGGGGCTCTCGATGAGCAGTTCTTC
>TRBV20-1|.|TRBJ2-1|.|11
CSARDFREQFF
TGCAGTGCTAGAGATTTTCGTGAGCAGTTCTTC
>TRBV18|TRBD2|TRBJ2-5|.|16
CASSLGLAASKETQYF
TGTGCCAGCTCTCTTGGACTAGCGGCATCTAAAGAGACCCAGTACTTC
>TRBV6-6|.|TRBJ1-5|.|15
CASSGGTPPRQPQHF
TGTGCCAGCAGTGGGGGGACCCCTCCCCGACAGCCCCAGCATTTT
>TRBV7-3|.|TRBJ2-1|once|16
CASSLGASGTYNEQFF
TGTGCCAGCAGCTTGGGGGCTAGCGGCACCTACAATGAGCAGTTCTTC
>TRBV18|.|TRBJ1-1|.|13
CASSPLGGTEAFF
TGTGCCAGCTCACCACTGGGGGGGACTGAAGCTTTCTTT
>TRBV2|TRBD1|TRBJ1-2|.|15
CASRLTGTEFYGYTF
TGTGCCAGCAGGCTGACCGGGACAGAATTCTATGGCTACACCTTC